This TCR beta chain was profiled in a study of spatial heterogeneity in lung cancer. The sample's time point: sample taken at primary tumor resection. TCRdb re-derived calls from the 5' RACE reads in MiXCR, one entry per CDR3 protein. The sample carries about 20,000 distinct CDR3 sequences, approximately 15% recorded once. This clonotype was counted at least ten times. The antigen remains undetermined. The CDR3 consists of 16 residues. The V end lost 1 base, the J end lost 3 bases, and 16 bases lay between the germline ends. The germline gives CDR1 MGHRA, CDR2 YSYEKL. Study-wide findings and caveats: One measure, the expanded intratumoral alpha and beta TCR count, tracked tumor mutation counts.

The sequence derives from a female donor with early-stage non-small cell lung cancer. The starting material was lung tumor tissue, obtained at surgery. This chain links TRBV4-1 with TRBJ2-7; perhaps TRBD1 as D (5 bases). The CDR3 spells CASSQAGYQRVYEQYF. Here the CDR3 DNA reads TGCGCCAGCAGCCAAGCAGGGTACCAGCGTGTCTACGAGCAGTACTTC.